A selection of T cell receptor beta chains follows, all from one sample in a study of STAT3 mutations in large granular lymphocyte leukemia. Method: immunoSEQ multiplex PCR; TCRdb's copy keeps in-frame clones and lacks some. The table lists fewer than 3,000 clones, 50% to 80% of them singletons. The sequenced sample consisted of peripheral blood mononuclear cells. These receptors all come from a man in his fifties or sixties with T-cell large granular lymphocyte leukemia. Some clones in this sample may be carry-over from other donors' samples. Each CDR3 is given with its conserved first and last residue. A D gene is named only where the DNA matches it firmly. Only part of the rows carry a size: once, few, many, or a class if the clone is expanded.

j_call clone_size v_call d_call cdr3_nt cdr3_aa
TRBJ1-1 - TRBV5-4 - TGTGCCAGCAGCTTGGATTTGACAGGGAACACTGAAGCTTTCTTT CASSLDLTGNTEAFF
TRBJ1-1 - TRBV5-1 - TGCGCCAGCAGCTTATGGGGGTATGGTACTGAAGCTTTCTTT CASSLWGYGTEAFF
TRBJ1-2 - TRBV30 - TGTGCCTGGAGTGTACAAGGCAGTTCTGGCTACACCTTC CAWSVQGSSGYTF
TRBJ1-2 - TRBV5-4 TRBD1 TGTGCCAGCAGCTTCCGGGGACAGGGGAATGGCTACACCTTC CASSFRGQGNGYTF
TRBJ2-1 - TRBV7-9 TRBD2 TGTGCCAGCAGCTCGCTAGCGGGGCAGTTCTTC CASSSLAGQFF
TRBJ1-6 - TRBV4-1 - TGCGCCAGCAGCCAGACATCGCTTGGGGATTCACCCCTCCACTTT CASSQTSLGDSPLHF
TRBJ1-2 - TRBV5-4 - TGTGCCAGCAGCCCTTCCGGGACAATGGGCCATCTAGGAGCCTACACCTTC CASSPSGTMGHLGAYTF
TRBJ1-5 - TRBV25-1 - TGTGCCAGTTCGGGTAGCAATCAGCCCCAGCATTTT CASSGSNQPQHF
TRBJ2-3 - TRBV6-5 - TGTGCCAGCAGGCGGGAAAGCACAGATACGCAGTATTTT CASRRESTDTQYF
TRBJ1-2 - TRBV30 - TGTGCCTGGGCGCGAGGGGACTATGTAGGCTACACCTTC CAWARGDYVGYTF
TRBJ2-7 few TRBV19 - TGTGCCAGTATGGCGAGAGACCTTCCCGAGCAGTACTTC CASMARDLPEQYF
TRBJ1-2 - TRBV7-9 - TGTGCCAGCAGCCTATCCGGGGGAAGAGGCTACACCTTC CASSLSGGRGYTF
TRBJ1-2 few TRBV10-2 - TGCGCCAGCAGGGTTACGGGTTATGGCTACACCTTC CASRVTGYGYTF
TRBJ1-6 - TRBV5-4 - TGTGCCAGCAGCTCTTACACACAGGGCTCACTTCCACCCCTCCACTTT CASSSYTQGSLPPLHF
TRBJ2-5 few TRBV7-9 - TGTGCCAGCAGCCTGCAAGGGGCCCAGTACTTC CASSLQGAQYF
TRBJ2-3 once TRBV18 TRBD1 TGTGCCAGCTCACCGGGACAGGGGGTAACCACAGATACGCAGTATTTT CASSPGQGVTTDTQYF
TRBJ1-1 - TRBV5-4 - TGTGCCAGCAGCTCAGAGAGCACTGAAGCTTTCTTT CASSSESTEAFF
TRBJ1-1 - TRBV7-2 - TGTGCCAGCAGCCCCCCGGCGAACACTGAAGCTTTCTTT CASSPPANTEAFF
TRBJ2-1 - TRBV29-1 - TGCAGCGTTTCGGGTTCCGGGGCAACCTACAATGAGCAGTTCTTC CSVSGSGATYNEQFF
TRBJ1-2 - TRBV5-6 - TGTGCCAGCAGCTTGGCCGTTTCAGGGCGAAACTATGGCTACACCTTC CASSLAVSGRNYGYTF
TRBJ1-5 - TRBV9 - TGTGCCAGCAGCGTTCGGGGGTCTGATCAGCCCCAGCATTTT CASSVRGSDQPQHF
TRBJ2-5 few TRBV5-6 - TGTGCCAGCAGGTCCCGGGACGGGCAAAAGACCCAGTACTTC CASRSRDGQKTQYF
TRBJ1-2 few TRBV4-1 - TGCGCCAGCAGCCAAGTGGAGGGCTATGGCTACACCTTC CASSQVEGYGYTF
TRBJ2-7 - TRBV5-1 - TGCGCCAGCAGCCTAGACCGCGCCTACGAGCAGTACTTC CASSLDRAYEQYF
TRBJ2-1 - TRBV5-1 - TGCGCCAGCACACGCGAGGCCCAAACCTACAATGAGCAGTTCTTC CASTREAQTYNEQFF
TRBJ1-5 - TRBV5-1 - TGCGCCAGCAGCTTGATGCCGAATCAGCCCCAGCATTTT CASSLMPNQPQHF
TRBJ1-4 once TRBV30 - TGTGCCTGGAGTGTAACAGGGATTACGGAAAAACTGTTTTTT CAWSVTGITEKLFF
TRBJ2-5 - TRBV18 - TGTGCCAGCTCACCCTATACCCAAGAGACCCAGTACTTC CASSPYTQETQYF
TRBJ1-1 once TRBV6-5 - TGTGCCAGCAGTTACATTGGTCGGGCTTTCTTT CASSYIGRAFF
TRBJ1-1 - TRBV18 - TGTGCCAGCTCCGGGGCCGTGAACACTGAAGCTTTCTTT CASSGAVNTEAFF
TRBJ1-1 - TRBV7-9 - TGTGCCGCACAGGTCGGGGCGAACACTGAAGCTTTCTTT CAAQVGANTEAFF
TRBJ2-4 - TRBV30 - TGTGCCTGGAGTGTACCAGGGTCCAAAAACATTCAGTACTTC CAWSVPGSKNIQYF
TRBJ2-1 - TRBV5-6 - TGTGCCAGCATCGTCCAATTAAGGTGGGGCGAATACAATGAGCAGTTCTTC CASIVQLRWGEYNEQFF
TRBJ2-1 - TRBV18 TRBD2 TGTGCCAGCTCACCCTACTTAGCGGGAGACATCAATGAGCAGTTCTTC CASSPYLAGDINEQFF
TRBJ1-5 - TRBV30 TRBD1 TGTGCCCCGACAGGGCGGTATAGCAATCAGCCCCAGCATTTT CAPTGRYSNQPQHF
TRBJ2-7 - TRBV30 - TGTGCCTGGAGTGGGGGTTGGGGCCGCGAGCAGTACTTC CAWSGGWGREQYF
TRBJ2-4 - TRBV5-5 - TGTGCCAGCAGCTCCGGACTGAGACTAGCCAAAAACATTCAGTACTTC CASSSGLRLAKNIQYF
TRBJ1-5 - TRBV29-1 - TGCAGCGTTGGGCAGGGTCGCAATCAGCCCCAGCATTTT CSVGQGRNQPQHF
TRBJ2-5 - TRBV5-1 - TGCGCCAGCAGCAAGGACGGGATCGACGAGACCCAGTACTTC CASSKDGIDETQYF
TRBJ2-3 - TRBV18 TRBD2 TGTGCCAGCCGACCGCCGGGGGGGGCCTCCAGGTTGTATTTT CASRPPGGASRLYF
TRBJ2-7 few TRBV5-1 - TGCGCCAGCAGCTTGGGAGGGAACCTACCTGGGGAGCAGTACTTC CASSLGGNLPGEQYF
TRBJ2-7 - TRBV6-6 TRBD2 TGTGCCAGCAGCCTACTAGCGGGGGCGGCTGAGCAGTACTTC CASSLLAGAAEQYF
TRBJ1-2 - TRBV5-1 TRBD1 TGCGCCAGCAGCTTGGGGGAACCGGGACAGGGAGCCAACTATGGCTACACCTTC CASSLGEPGQGANYGYTF
TRBJ2-5 few TRBV5-1 - TGCGCCAGCAGCCCGGAAATGGTGGAGACCCAGTACTTC CASSPEMVETQYF
TRBJ1-5 few TRBV28 TRBD1 TGTGCCAGCACACGAACGACAGGGGATTTTGCGCCCCAGCATTTT CASTRTTGDFAPQHF
TRBJ2-5 - TRBV5-1 - TGCGCCAGCGCTATTACTGAGACCCAGTACTTC CASAITETQYF